This T cell receptor beta chain originates from a study of blood T cell repertoires in COVID-19. Study details: The United States, Italy and Spain supplied acute and convalescent COVID-19 samples. Nucleic acid was either cDNA or gDNA, and it came from T cells, B-cell-depleted T cells, or PBMCs.

Study processing details: It was from reference gene primer amplification that nucleated cell counts were estimated. Generated by immunoSEQ multiplex PCR, the TCRdb table keeps only in-frame clones and is missing some. V and J calls and clone size are copied from that table; D and trimming were computed from the DNA. This table holds approximately 220,000 clones, around 83% found once. V lost 0 bases, J lost 3 bases, and 15 bases lay in between. This CDR3 contains 17 residues. Germline CDR1 is KGHSH and CDR2 is LQKENI. The chain links TRBV18 to TRBJ2-1; D not certain. The clonotype was recovered from a woman aged 45-60 years with acute or convalescent COVID-19. The sample was peripheral blood. This chain's CDR3 is CASSPPVGQVGYNEQFF. Written as DNA, the CDR3 is TGTGCCAGCTCACCACCGGTTGGGCAGGTTGGCTACAATGAGCAGTTCTTC.